The 28 T cell receptor beta chains reported below all come from one sample, sequenced in a study of glioma-infiltrating T cells after dendritic cell vaccination (TCRdb year 2016). Receptor libraries were prepared by the immunoSEQ multiplex PCR assay. TCRdb stores this immuneACCESS table with in-frame sequences only. Part of the clones is absent; in the studies checked, under half of the shortfall reflects unresolved V genes, and no reason is known for the rest. The sample data list tens of thousands of clones, and about 76% of these were observed just once. Roughly 7.9% of the sample is taken by the ten largest. This specimen consisted of blood, obtained before dendritic cell vaccination. The receptor source for this set is a human donor with glioblastoma.

CDR3 coding DNA: TGTGCCAGCAGCGACTATAAGGGAGGGTTGGAGACCCAGTACTTC. The encoded protein is CASSDYKGGLETQYF. The J gene is TRBJ2-5, the V gene TRBV6-1; TRBD2 matches 7 bases. V lost 6 bases to trimming and J lost 5 bases; unmatched junction nucleotides: 12. CDR1 is MNHNS, CDR2 SASEGT, per germline. This CDR3 has 15 amino acids.

A few counts support this clone. The chain has TRBV2 and TRBJ2-2; D not certain. Trimming pared 4 bases from V and 7 bases from J, leaving 10 bases between. CDR1 and CDR2 from the germline V gene are SNHLY and FYNNEI. The CDR3 totals 13 residues. The CDR3 here is CASSGARNGELFF. The CDR3 DNA sequence: TGTGCCAGCAGTGGGGCGAGAAACGGGGAGCTGTTTTTT. Variable domain in full (rest from reference TRBV2 and TRBJ2-2): EPEVTQTPSHQVTQMGQEVILRCVPISNHLYFYWYRQILGQKVEFLVSFYNNEISEKSEIFDDQFSVERPDGSNFTLKIRSTKLEDSAMYFCASSGARNGELFFGEGSRLTVL.

The chain has TRBV11-2 and TRBJ2-1; TRBD2 aligns across 13 bases. The J segment lost 6 bases and the V segment lost 5 bases, leaving 7 bases of the junction unmatched. The CDR3 consists of 16 residues. Germline values: CDR1 SGHAT, CDR2 FQNNGV. The CDR3 sequence: CASSPGLAGLTNEQFF. DNA for the CDR3: TGTGCCAGCAGCCCGGGACTAGCGGGGCTCACCAATGAGCAGTTCTTC.

The V and J genes are TRBV7-6 and TRBJ1-1; 8 nucleotides align to TRBD1. Germline loops: CDR1 SGHVS, CDR2 FNYEAQ. The CDR3 is made up of 16 amino acids. After removal of 5 bases from V and 4 bases from J, the junction contained 12 bases not matched to a gene. CDR3 nucleotides: TGTGCCAGCAGCCCACAGCTGACAGGGACAGGCACTGAAGCTTTCTTT. Protein sequence: CASSPQLTGTGTEAFF.

The CDR3 region has the DNA TGTGCCAGCAGCACCAGTGTGAACACTGAAGCTTTCTTT. Amino acids: CASSTSVNTEAFF. V and J are TRBV7-2 and TRBJ1-1; D uncertain. V lost 5 bases, J lost 0 bases, and 7 bases lay in between. The CDR3 is made up of 13 amino acids. Looked up from germline, CDR1 is SGHTA and CDR2 is FQGNSA.

Comments on this clone: At one boundary the junction diverges from the germline segment, which might be a read error. This chain connects TRBV7-7 to TRBJ1-3; 10 positions match TRBD1. Per germline, CDR1 SSHAT and CDR2 FNYEAQ (reference sequence). CDR3 length: 17 residues. The CDR3 bases are TGTGCTAGCAGTCATGGCGGGACAGGGGTCGGCGGAAACACCATATATTTT. Protein: CASSHGGTGVGGNTIYF.

This chain uses TRBV29-1 with TRBJ2-7, with a tentative D call TRBD1 (6 bases). Trimming shortened V by 7 bases and J by 3 bases, and 13 bases separated the two germline ends. CDR1 and CDR2 (germline): SQVTM, ANQGSEA. The CDR3 covers 12 residues. The CDR3 spells CSGGRGSYEQYF. In nucleotides, the CDR3 is TGCAGCGGGGGTAGGGGGAGCTACGAGCAGTACTTC.

This chain links TRBV5-1 with TRBJ1-1; a possible D gene is TRBD1 (6 bases). V dropped 0 bases and J dropped 1 base, with 13 bases sitting between them. Germline CDR1 and CDR2: SGHRS and YFSETQ. The CDR3 extends over 16 amino acids. CDR3 DNA sequence: TGCGCCAGCAGCTTGGGAAGGGACATCCGGAACACTGAAGCTTTCTTT. Protein: CASSLGRDIRNTEAFF.

The chain is built from TRBV6-1 and TRBJ2-4; weak D call: TRBD1 (5 bases). V was cut by 0 bases and J by 0 bases, with 9 bases left in between. The CDR3 is 16 residues long. Germline lookup yields CDR1 MNHNS and CDR2 SASEGT. The CDR3: CASSEAVGEAKNIQYF. The CDR3 DNA reads TGTGCCAGCAGTGAAGCGGTAGGGGAAGCCAAAAACATTCAGTACTTC.

This rearrangement joins TRBV2 to TRBJ1-4, with 7 nucleotides matching TRBD1. The CDR3 is 14 residues long. J lost 7 bases, V lost 3 bases, and 5 bases had no gene match. CDR1 is SNHLY, CDR2 FYNNEI, per germline. CDR3 in DNA: TGTGCCAGCAGTGAGGGACAGTCGGGTGAAAAACTGTTTTTT. It is translated as CASSEGQSGEKLFF.

This chain links TRBV10-2 with TRBJ2-3; a weak D match, TRBD2 (5 bases). CDR3 size: 15 residues. V was shortened by 6 bases and J by 4 bases, with 17 bases between the two germline ends. Per germline, CDR1 WSHSY and CDR2 SAAADI. The CDR3 DNA sequence: TGCGCCAGCAGATCTGGCAGCGGTACCCCAGATACGCAGTATTTT. Translated, it gives CASRSGSGTPDTQYF.

The chain couples TRBV11-3 to TRBJ2-2; no reliable D call. The ends were cut back, 1 base at V and 5 bases at J, with 11 bases in the middle. The CDR3 is made up of 15 amino acids. Germline assignment: CDR1 SGHNT and CDR2 YENEEA. The CDR3 sequence is CASSLAAGGTGELFF. In DNA form, the CDR3 reads TGTGCCAGCAGCTTAGCCGCAGGTGGAACCGGGGAGCTGTTTTTT.

Concerning this clone: Its ends do not fully match the called genes, so a read error is possible. The gene calls are TRBV7-2 and TRBJ1-2; D gene unclear. CDR1 and CDR2 from the germline V gene are SGHTA and FQGNSA. This CDR3 is 13 amino acids long. The CDR3 spells CASSLTVNQNKIF. The DNA for the CDR3 is TGTGCCAGCAGCTTAACAGTGAATCAAAACAAAATATTC. The full variable domain, in which reference TRBV7-2 and TRBJ1-2 provide the parts outside the CDR3, is GAGVSQSPSNKVTEKGKDVELRCDPISGHTALYWYRQSLGQGLEFLIYFQGNSAPDKSGLPSDRFSAERTGGSVSTLTIQRTQQEDSAVYLCASSLTVNQNKIFGSGTRLTVV.

The chain joins TRBV7-3 to TRBJ1-1; D might be TRBD1 (5 bases). The length of the CDR3 is 13 residues. In germline, CDR1 is SGHTA, CDR2 FQGTGA. V lost 4 bases and J 6 bases, leaving 12 bases between the germline ends. As DNA, the CDR3 is TGTGCCAGCAGCTCCCGCCAGGGCCCTGAAGCTTTCTTT. Its translation: CASSSRQGPEAFF.

The chain is built from TRBV7-9 and TRBJ2-7; the D gene is possibly TRBD1 (6 bases). V was cut by 7 bases and J by 6 bases, with 19 bases left in between. Germline V gene sequence: CDR1 SEHNR, CDR2 FQNEAQ (reference sequence). The CDR3 extends over 14 amino acids. DNA for the CDR3: TGTGCCAGCAACCCTGGGGGCGAGGCTTCCGAGCAGTACTTC. Its translation is CASNPGGEASEQYF. The full variable domain, completed using reference TRBV7-9 and TRBJ2-7, is DTGVSQNPRHKITKRGQNVTFRCDPISEHNRLYWYRQTLGQGPEFLTYFQNEAQLEKSRLLSDRFSAERPKGSFSTLEIQRTEQGDSAMYLCASNPGGEASEQYFGPGTRLTVT.

The rearrangement links TRBV5-1 to TRBJ2-7; perhaps TRBD1 as D (5 bases). Germline values: CDR1 SGHRS, CDR2 YFSETQ. The CDR3 is 13 amino acids. The ends were cut back, 1 base at V and 6 bases at J, with 11 bases in the middle. CDR3: CASSLLVQGEQYF. The DNA of the CDR3 is TGCGCCAGCAGCTTGTTAGTTCAGGGCGAGCAGTACTTC.

This chain joins TRBV12-2 and TRBJ2-2; the D call in the table, TRBD1, was not verified against the DNA. TRBV12-2 is shown as a pseudogene. This CDR3 region has 17 residues. CDR3 in DNA: TGTGCAAGTCGCCCCGGACAGGGCGGCGAGGGGGCCGGGGAGCTGTTTTTT. Translation gives CASRPGQGGEGAGELFF.

The chain couples TRBV7-2 to TRBJ1-2; TRBD1 matches at 10 bases. The CDR3 has 15 amino acids. V lost 3 bases, J lost 8 bases, and 9 bases stayed unmatched. Germline V CDR1 and CDR2: SGHTA, FQGNSA. The chain's CDR3 is CASSFGGTGAEGYTF. CDR3 nucleotides: TGTGCCAGCAGCTTCGGAGGGACAGGGGCGGAGGGCTACACCTTC.

The chain has TRBV2 and TRBJ1-1; the D is unclear. Trimming removed 3 bases from V and 2 bases from J, with 7 bases in between. The germline V gene encodes CDR1 SNHLY and CDR2 FYNNEI. This CDR3 is 13 amino acids long. DNA for the CDR3: TGTGCCAGCAGTGACGAGGGAAACACTGAAGCTTTCTTT. Translated: CASSDEGNTEAFF.

The genes are TRBV11-2 and TRBJ1-2; D not certain. The germline V gene has CDR1 SGHAT and CDR2 FQNNGV. The CDR3 loop spans 18 amino acids. V was clipped by 3 bases and J by 6 bases, with 26 bases between them. CDR3 nucleotides: TGTGCCAGCAGCTTCAAATACCAGTGGGTTGGTGGGCTTGATGGCTACACCTTC. Protein product: CASSFKYQWVGGLDGYTF.

This sequence joins TRBV2 and TRBJ2-7; 11 bases are a match to TRBD1. CDR1 is SNHLY, CDR2 FYNNEI, per germline. The V segment lost 6 bases and the J segment 5 bases; nucleotides outside the gene matches: 9. The length of the CDR3 is 15 residues. Written as DNA, the CDR3 is TGTGCCAGCAGCGGGGCCCGGGACAGGGGGAACGAGCAGTACTTC. Protein product: CASSGARDRGNEQYF.

This sequence joins TRBV4-3 and TRBJ2-1, with 9 bases that match TRBD2. Germline values: CDR1 LGHNA, CDR2 YSLEER. After removal of 0 bases from V and 6 bases from J, the junction contained 3 bases not matched to a gene. The CDR3 is made up of 15 amino acids. CDR3 nucleotide sequence: TGCGCCAGCAGCCAAGATTGGCGGGGGGGCAATGAGCAGTTCTTC. Encoded protein: CASSQDWRGGNEQFF.

The chain links TRBV19 to TRBJ1-4; no reliable D call. Between the trimmed V and J ends, which lost 4 bases and 0 bases, there was a span of 9 bases. This CDR3 spans 15 amino acids. Germline V gene sequence: CDR1 LNHDA, CDR2 SQIVND (reference sequence). CDR3 sequence (DNA): TGTGCCAGTAGTACGTCCACAGCAACTAATGAAAAACTGTTTTTT. This codes for CASSTSTATNEKLFF.

This clone was picked up a small number of times. The V call is TRBV11-3, the J call TRBJ1-1, with a possible D match to TRBD1 (6 bases). Germline V gene lookup returns CDR1 SGHNT and CDR2 YENEEA. V shed 4 bases and J shed 5 bases, with 14 bases lying between them. The CDR3 length is 14 residues. The CDR3: CASSSTGRGTEAFF. The CDR3 bases are TGTGCCAGCAGCTCAACAGGGAGAGGGACTGAAGCTTTCTTT. Filled out from reference TRBV11-3 and TRBJ1-1, the complete variable domain reads EAGVVQSPRYKIIEKKQPVAFWCNPISGHNTLYWYLQNLGQGPELLIRYENEEAVDDSQLPKDRFSAERLKGVDSTLKIQPAELGDSAVYLCASSSTGRGTEAFFGQGTRLTVV.

The chain uses TRBV7-2 and TRBJ2-2; 8 nucleotides align to TRBD2. The junction had 1 base not matched to a gene; V was cut back by 1 base and J by 0 bases. Germline values: CDR1 SGHTA, CDR2 FQGNSA. The length of the CDR3 is 16 residues. CDR3 coding DNA: TGTGCCAGCAGCTTAGTAGCGGGAACGAACACCGGGGAGCTGTTTTTT. Amino acids: CASSLVAGTNTGELFF.

In this sample, this clone turned up a few times. The rearrangement links TRBV6-1 to TRBJ1-6; D is possibly TRBD1 (6 bases). The CDR3 has 14 amino acids. V lost 7 bases, J lost 8 bases, and 15 bases lay in between. In germline, CDR1 is MNHNS, CDR2 SASEGT. The CDR3 DNA sequence: TGTGCCAGCACCGACCGACAGGTACATTCACCCCTCCACTTT. This codes for CASTDRQVHSPLHF.

About this clone itself: This sample includes further DNA sequences coding for the same CDR3. The chain employs TRBV7-2 and TRBJ2-1; D is unclear. With 2 bases removed from V and 5 bases from J, the gap between germline ends came to 7 bases. This CDR3 has 13 amino acids. Per the germline V gene, CDR1 is SGHTA and CDR2 is FQGNSA. This CDR3 is CASSLQVDNEQFF. For the CDR3, the DNA is TGTGCCAGCAGCTTACAGGTGGACAATGAGCAGTTCTTC.

The V call is TRBV7-9, the J call TRBJ2-7, with D unclear. This CDR3 spans 13 amino acids. Germline V gives CDR1 SEHNR, CDR2 FQNEAQ (reference sequence). V lost 4 bases and J lost 2, with 9 bases in between. The CDR3 nucleotides are TGTGCCAGCAGCTCCGATACAGCCTACGAGCAGTACTTC. As protein: CASSSDTAYEQYF.